This TCR beta chain was profiled in a study of blood T cell repertoires in COVID-19 (dated by TCRdb to the early 2020s). With regard to the full study: Samples from collaborators originated in the United States, Italy and Spain and spanned both the acute and convalescent phases of COVID-19. The prospective study material was composed of cDNA or gDNA derived from T cells, B-cell-depleted T cells, or PBMCs. A de-identified subject ID, COVID-19 status, age in years and sex were almost always included in the sample metadata. The dataset comprised deeply sampled blood TCRbeta repertoires from subjects exposed to, actively infected with, or recovered from COVID-19. The samples were drawn from two sources: the first 160 participants of the ongoing ImmuneRACE study, and 1,254 subjects contributed by 6 global collaborators. The repertoires were made available in a free public database intended to serve as a resource for research on the immune response to SARS-CoV-2. Where available, HLA class I and class II types were taken from metadata supplied by the sample provider and were not determined by assay-based typing.

Whole blood was collected in K2EDTA tubes by collaborating institutions according to the institutions' own protocols. Collaborator samples were shipped for TCRbeta analysis as frozen whole blood, isolated PBMCs, or DNA extracted from either sample type. A remark on this clone: What antigen it recognizes has not been identified. Per-base qualities were not stored, and no clone one base away is much larger.

The CDR3 spans 15 residues, from the cysteine through the phenylalanine. This entry keeps only the CDR3 DNA: 45 bases, framed from base 1. A distance of 16 bases separates the germline ends of V and J, which lose 6 bases and 1 base respectively. According to the germline V gene, CDR1 reads MDHEN and CDR2 reads SYDVKM. The immunoSEQ Assay, a bias-controlled multiplex PCR, was used to amplify TCRbeta CDR3 regions from genomic DNA. Regarding the original processing steps: Nucleated cell counts per sample were estimated from amplification of reference gene primers within the assay. To quantify the absolute abundance of each unique TCRbeta CDR3 rearrangement, sequence reads were collapsed and filtered. For each sample, productive Simpson clonality was calculated as the square root of Simpson's diversity index across productive rearrangements. In TCRdb, the immuneACCESS table is reduced to in-frame sequences with V and J assigned. These tables do not hold every clone; where another copy was compared, an unresolved V gene accounts for under half, and the others remain unexplained. Clone size and the V and J calls come from that table; the DNA yielded D and trimming. Present in this sample are around 3,000 clones, around 93% of which were seen just once. Around 1.5% of the sample comes from the top ten.

The paper as a whole reports these results and caveats: The amount of clinical and demographic metadata varied by source and participant and was provided uncurated.

This sequence uses TRBV28 and TRBJ2-7; TRBD1 is perhaps the D gene, given 5 matching bases. The sequencing sample was made of peripheral blood. This clonotype was obtained from a human donor in a cohort sampled during active COVID-19. The CDR3 loop reads CASSPQIDSSYEQYF. The bases are TGTGCCAGCAGCCCACAAATCGACAGTTCCTACGAGCAGTACTTC.